The TCR beta chain described here comes from a study of cytotoxic CD8 clonotypes in ibrutinib-treated CLL. Study overall: In all, more than 10 patients were relapsed/refractory, under 16 were treatment-naive and 17 to 18 were IGHV unmutated. Per sample, productive templates averaged around 250,000 and productive rearrangements averaged 94,082. Study-wide results and caveats: Stable or contracted on treatment, public clonotypes were also uncommon.

Sequencing used immunoSEQ multiplex PCR; TCRdb keeps in-frame clones, though not all of them. The table records tens of thousands of clones, about 70% of them present only once. Concerning this clone itself: Its target is not known.

V lost 6 bases to trimming and J lost 5 bases; unmatched junction nucleotides: 14. The CDR3 is made up of 16 amino acids. The germline V gene encodes CDR1 WNHNN and CDR2 SYGVQD (reference sequence). This clonotype was sampled from a human donor with chronic lymphocytic leukemia. This specimen consisted of PBMCs, obtained after 12 months of ibrutinib treatment. V and J are TRBV10-1 and TRBJ2-5, with TRBD2 identical over 8 bases. DNA of the CDR3: TGCGCCAGCAGGACCCCCCCAGCGGGGGTTCAGGAGACCCAGTACTTC. It translates to CASRTPPAGVQETQYF.